The rows below give T cell receptor beta chains drawn from one sample of a study of blood T cell repertoires in COVID-19. Profiling relied on immunoSEQ multiplex PCR, and the TCRdb table lists in-frame clones only, not all of them. Among around 15,000 clones listed, more than 75% were seen once. Sequenced material: peripheral blood. The receptors were sampled from a human donor in a cohort sampled during active COVID-19. Each CDR3 is given with its conserved first and last residue. The order of the fields is D gene, J gene, V gene, clone size, CDR3 protein, CDR3 DNA. A D gene is named only where the DNA matches it firmly. Clone size is given for some rows only: seen once, a few or many times, or a class if the clone is expanded.

TRBD2,TRBJ2-2,TRBV4-3,few,CASSQRDGRGDRNTGELFF,TGCGCCAGCAGCCAGCGGGATGGGCGGGGGGACCGAAACACCGGGGAGCTGTTTTTT
TRBD1,TRBJ2-7,TRBV12-5,NA,CASGFVQGGFYEQYF,TGTGCTAGTGGTTTTGTACAGGGGGGATTCTACGAGCAGTACTTC
TRBD1,TRBJ1-5,TRBV5-4,NA,CASSPGQGVGQPQHF,TGTGCCAGCAGCCCGGGACAGGGAGTTGGCCAGCCCCAGCATTTT
TRBD1,TRBJ2-7,TRBV7-2,few,CASSSPDRAAEEQYF,TGTGCCAGCAGCTCGCCCGACAGGGCGGCAGAAGAGCAGTACTTC
TRBD1,TRBJ1-2,TRBV7-8,few,CASSLETGVGYGYTF,TGTGCCAGCAGCTTAGAGACAGGGGTTGGCTATGGCTACACCTTC
NA,TRBJ2-3,TRBV9,NA,CASSARAEDTQYF,TGTGCCAGCAGCGCCAGGGCCGAAGATACGCAGTATTTT
NA,TRBJ1-1,TRBV12-3/TRBV12-4,few,CASSRAGITEAFF,TGTGCCAGCAGTAGGGCAGGGATCACTGAAGCTTTCTTT
NA,TRBJ1-2,TRBV7-2,NA,CASSKGYSYYGYTF,TGTGCCAGCAGCAAGGGGTATTCGTACTATGGCTACACCTTC
TRBD1,TRBJ1-2,TRBV13,NA,CASSEGQGLVYGYTF,TGTGCCAGCAGCGAGGGACAGGGCCTGGTGTATGGCTACACCTTC
NA,TRBJ1-3,TRBV2,once,CASSGNSPSGNTIYF,TGTGCCAGCAGTGGTAACAGTCCCTCTGGAAACACCATATATTTT
TRBD1,TRBJ2-7,TRBV5-1,NA,CASSRGTGGGEQYF,TGCGCCAGCAGCCGGGGGACAGGGGGCGGCGAGCAGTACTTC
TRBD1,TRBJ1-2,TRBV7-2,NA,CASRTDRGDYGYTF,TGTGCCAGTAGAACGGACAGGGGGGACTATGGCTACACCTTC
NA,TRBJ1-1,TRBV4-3,NA,CASSQESGKRWRGGTEAFF,TGCGCCAGCAGCCAAGAGTCGGGTAAAAGGTGGCGGGGGGGCACTGAAGCTTTCTTT
NA,TRBJ2-5,TRBV7-2,NA,CASSPTYYRDTQETQYF,TGTGCCAGCAGCCCTACCTATTACCGGGACACCCAAGAGACCCAGTACTTC
NA,TRBJ2-7,TRBV7-2,NA,CASSHNPSYEQYF,TGTGCCAGCAGTCACAACCCGTCCTACGAGCAGTACTTC
NA,TRBJ2-7,TRBV5-4,NA,CASSLDIYEQYF,TGTGCCAGCAGCTTGGACATCTACGAGCAGTACTTC
NA,TRBJ2-1,TRBV7-2,NA,CASSLAAGTNEQFF,TGTGCCAGCAGCTTAGCTGCAGGGACTAATGAGCAGTTCTTC
TRBD1,TRBJ1-2,TRBV7-9,NA,CASSSGQVPGNYGYTF,TGTGCCAGCAGCTCGGGACAGGTTCCCGGGAACTATGGCTACACCTTC
TRBD1,TRBJ2-3,TRBV27,NA,CASSTRTGGRDTQYF,TGTGCCAGCAGTACACGGACAGGGGGGAGAGATACGCAGTATTTT
NA,TRBJ2-2,TRBV4-3,NA,CASSQDSLTGELFF,TGCGCCAGCAGCCAAGATAGTCTCACCGGGGAGCTGTTTTTT
NA,TRBJ1-4,TRBV7-9,NA,CASSSGRANEKLFF,TGTGCCAGCAGCTCGGGGAGAGCTAATGAAAAACTGTTTTTT
NA,TRBJ1-3,TRBV9,NA,CASSVATESNSGNTIYF,TGTGCCAGCAGCGTAGCTACGGAGAGTAACTCTGGAAACACCATATATTTT
NA,TRBJ1-2,TRBV7-9,NA,CASSFPGYGYTF,TGTGCCAGCAGCTTTCCCGGTTATGGCTACACCTTC
TRBD1,TRBJ1-6,TRBV19,few,CASSISRGNSPLHF,TGTGCCAGTAGTATAAGCAGGGGGAATTCACCCCTCCACTTT
TRBD1,TRBJ1-2,TRBV25-1,NA,CASSVQTGAGGYTF,TGTGCCAGCAGTGTTCAGACAGGGGCCGGTGGCTACACCTTC
NA,TRBJ1-1,TRBV27,once,CASSLYKGNSGEHTEAFF,TGTGCCAGCAGTTTATATAAAGGGAACAGCGGTGAGCACACTGAAGCTTTCTTT
NA,TRBJ1-2,TRBV19,NA,CASKVDKSYGYTF,TGTGCCAGTAAAGTAGACAAGTCCTATGGCTACACCTTC
TRBD1,TRBJ2-5,TRBV6-5,NA,CASRNRGRETQYF,TGTGCCAGCAGGAACAGGGGTCGCGAGACCCAGTACTTC
TRBD1,TRBJ1-3,TRBV7-8,NA,CASSRTVAGGSGNTIYF,TGTGCCAGCAGCCGCACCGTCGCAGGGGGCTCTGGAAACACCATATATTTT
NA,TRBJ2-1,TRBV11-2,NA,CASSLNGYNEQFF,TGTGCCAGCAGCTTGAACGGTTACAATGAGCAGTTCTTC
NA,TRBJ2-2,TRBV10-2,NA,CATRGQTNTGELFF,TGCGCCACCAGAGGACAGACGAACACCGGGGAGCTGTTTTTT